This T cell receptor beta chain comes out of a study of cytomegalovirus exposure and HLA in healthy donors. These donors counted as nominally healthy when sampled, but unrecorded immune exposures were likely. This clone turned up a few times. PCR amplification relied on 60 Vbeta primers (plus 13 Jbeta primers). Libraries were prepared by immunoSEQ multiplex PCR; TCRdb keeps only in-frame clonotypes and omits some of them. The table lists 100,000 to 150,000 clones, approximately 74% of them singletons, with approximately 4% in the top ten. The germline V gene has CDR1 SGHRS and CDR2 YFSETQ. CDR3 length: 12 residues. V lost 3 bases and J lost 3, with 7 bases in between.

Material for sequencing was PBMCs. The V and J genes are TRBV5-1 and TRBJ2-7; tentative D call: TRBD1 (5 bases). The sequence derives from a middle-aged man in good health and CMV-seropositive. The CDR3 loop is CASSYQGYEQYF. The DNA of the CDR3 is TGCGCCAGCAGCTACCAGGGCTACGAGCAGTACTTC.